This T cell receptor beta chain was found in a study of blood T cell repertoires in COVID-19. This CDR3 has 16 residues. The germline V gene encodes CDR1 LNHDA and CDR2 SQIVND (reference sequence). The J segment lost 3 bases and the V segment lost 5 bases, leaving 6 bases of the junction unmatched. TCRdb keeps only in-frame clones here, not all; method: immunoSEQ multiplex PCR. The sample holds about 99,000 clones, about 80% seen once. The sequencing sample was made of peripheral blood. The chain employs TRBV19 and TRBJ2-3, with TRBD2 matching 12 bases. This receptor was obtained from a man in his fifties or sixties with acute or convalescent COVID-19. As DNA, the CDR3 is TGTGCCAGTAGTGCACGACTAGCGGGAGAGACAGATACGCAGTATTTT. It specifies CASSARLAGETDTQYF.